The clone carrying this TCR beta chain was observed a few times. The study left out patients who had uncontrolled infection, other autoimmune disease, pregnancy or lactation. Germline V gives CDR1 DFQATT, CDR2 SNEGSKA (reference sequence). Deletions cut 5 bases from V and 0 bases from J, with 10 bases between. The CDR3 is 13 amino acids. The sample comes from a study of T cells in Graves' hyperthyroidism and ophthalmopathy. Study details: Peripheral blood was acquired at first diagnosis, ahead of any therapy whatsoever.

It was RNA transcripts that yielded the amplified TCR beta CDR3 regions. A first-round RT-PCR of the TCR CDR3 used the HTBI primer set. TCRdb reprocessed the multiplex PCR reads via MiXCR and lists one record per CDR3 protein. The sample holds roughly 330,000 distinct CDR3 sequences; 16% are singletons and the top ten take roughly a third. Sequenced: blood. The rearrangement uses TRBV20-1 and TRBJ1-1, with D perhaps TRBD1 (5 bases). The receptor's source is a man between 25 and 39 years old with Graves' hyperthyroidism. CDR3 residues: CSAGDGMNTEAFF. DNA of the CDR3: TGCAGTGCTGGGGACGGCATGAACACTGAAGCTTTCTTT.